There are many counts of the clone carrying this T cell receptor beta chain. What it binds is unknown. This specimen comes from a study of early T cells in non-severe SARS-CoV-2 infection. General observations from the study: Reliance on VDJdb matching favored anti-spike CD8 responses; private and CD4 specificities were missed.

One entry per CDR3 protein, called by TCRdb with MiXCR from the 5' RACE reads. The top ten hold roughly 9.3% of the sample, which has about 59,000 distinct CDR3 sequences, roughly an eighth seen once. CDR3 length equals 13 residues. The V end was cut by 5 bases, the J end by 6 bases, with 11 bases between. This material consisted of whole blood, taken at baseline. The rearrangement uses TRBV12-3 or TRBV12-4 and TRBJ2-1; D is perhaps TRBD1 (6 bases). The sequence was collected from an adult who was a healthcare worker with PCR-confirmed SARS-CoV-2 infection or an uninfected control (not recorded which). For the CDR3, the DNA is TGTGCCAGCAGTCGCAACAGGGTCAATGAGCAGTTCTTC. This codes for CASSRNRVNEQFF.